These T cell receptor beta chains were read from a single sample in a study of T cell repertoires in cytomegalovirus infection. TCRdb reprocessed the reads with MiXCR, giving one entry per CDR3 protein. The profile shows about 250,000 distinct CDR3 sequences, approximately 13% of them singletons. Sequenced material: PBMCs. All receptors derive from a human donor in good health (CMV status not recorded). Some clones in this sample may be carry-over from other donors' samples. CDR3s include the opening cysteine and the closing phenylalanine or tryptophan. The D gene is left open where the match is weak. The listing skips clone size in some rows; elsewhere it reads once, few, many or a size class.

many	TRBV28	TRBJ2-1	TRBD1	TGTGCCAGCAGTAGCCGCCTGACAGGGACGTACAATGAGCAGTTCTTC	CASSSRLTGTYNEQFF
many	TRBV28	TRBJ1-2	.	TGTGCCAGCACCGGGGGGAATGGCTACACCTTC	CASTGGNGYTF
.	TRBV5-5	TRBJ1-5	TRBD1	TGTGCCAGCAGCCTTAGACAGGGGAATCAGCCCCAGCATTTT	CASSLRQGNQPQHF
few	TRBV10-3	TRBJ1-5	TRBD1	TGTGCCATCAGCGGGGACAGGGGGCGAGGGCAGCCCCAGCATTTT	CAISGDRGRGQPQHF
many	TRBV7-6	TRBJ2-1	TRBD2	TGTGCCAGCAGCCTCCAGCGGGAACCCTACAATGAGCAGTTCTTC	CASSLQREPYNEQFF
many	TRBV25-1	TRBJ1-2	TRBD1	TGTGCCAGCAGTGGGGACAGACGTCTTAACTATGGCTACACCTTC	CASSGDRRLNYGYTF
.	TRBV9	TRBJ1-2	TRBD1	TGTGCCAGCAGCGTAACGCCAGACCGGGACAGGGGAAGTGGCTACACCTTC	CASSVTPDRDRGSGYTF
.	TRBV3-1	TRBJ2-4	TRBD1	TGTGCCAGCAGCCAAGATAGAGCAGGGGGTGCCAAAAACATTCAGTACTTC	CASSQDRAGGAKNIQYF
many	TRBV7-2	TRBJ1-4	TRBD1	TGTGCCAGCAGCTTAGGTCGACAGGGGGTCCCTAATGAAAAACTGTTTTTT	CASSLGRQGVPNEKLFF
many	TRBV7-8	TRBJ2-1	TRBD2	TGTGCCAGCAGCACGCCGGGACTAGCGGGAGGGCCCAATGAGCAGTTCTTC	CASSTPGLAGGPNEQFF
.	TRBV7-9	TRBJ1-4	TRBD1	TGTGCCAGCAGCACTACCGGGACAGCTAATGAAAAACTGTTTTTT	CASSTTGTANEKLFF
many	TRBV7-2	TRBJ2-3	.	TGTGCCAGCAGCGCGGATTCCGCCACAGATACGCAGTATTTT	CASSADSATDTQYF
few	TRBV7-3	TRBJ1-1	TRBD1	TGTGCCAGCAGCTTAACGGCAAGACAGGGAAGGACTGAAGCTTTCTTT	CASSLTARQGRTEAFF
.	TRBV19	TRBJ2-7	TRBD2	TGTGCCAGTAGTATACGGGAGGGCCACCGGGAGCAGTACTTC	CASSIREGHREQYF
few	TRBV28	TRBJ1-2	.	TGTGCCAGCAGCCAGGGGACCTATGGCTACACCTTC	CASSQGTYGYTF
.	TRBV27	TRBJ2-1	.	TGTGCCAGCAGTTGGGCCCCAAGGAATGAGCAGTTCTTC	CASSWAPRNEQFF
.	TRBV5-1	TRBJ2-7	.	TGCGCCAGCAGCTTTACCGGACAGAAGACCTACGAGCAGTACTTC	CASSFTGQKTYEQYF
many	TRBV28	TRBJ2-3	TRBD1	TGTGCCAACTCCCCGGGCTCGACAGGGGGCACAGATACGCAGTATTTT	CANSPGSTGGTDTQYF
many	TRBV5-5	TRBJ2-1	.	TGTGCCAGCAGCTCCATCGCCGGCTTGGTATCCTACAATGAGCAGTTCTTC	CASSSIAGLVSYNEQFF
.	TRBV20-1	TRBJ1-1	.	TGCAGTGCTAGACCCCCCGGCCGTGGAGAGAACACTGAAGCTTTCTTT	CSARPPGRGENTEAFF
many	TRBV7-2	TRBJ2-3	TRBD2	TGTGCCAGCAGCTTACTAGCGGGGGGGCCCGCCGATACGCAGTATTTT	CASSLLAGGPADTQYF
.	TRBV7-2	TRBJ1-1	TRBD1	TGTGCCAGCAGCGAGACAGGGTACACTGAAGCTTTCTTT	CASSETGYTEAFF
.	TRBV11-3	TRBJ2-7	TRBD1	TGTGCCAGCAGCCCCGCCTCCGGGACAGGGAAAGAGCAGTACTTC	CASSPASGTGKEQYF
many	TRBV12-3/TRBV12-4	TRBJ1-2	TRBD1	TGTGCCAGCAGTCCCCAGACAGGGCTATATGGCTACACCTTC	CASSPQTGLYGYTF
many	TRBV28	TRBJ1-5	TRBD1	TGTGCCAGCAGTTTGGACAGGGGGATAGGGTTAGGCAATCAGCCCCAGCATTTT	CASSLDRGIGLGNQPQHF
many	TRBV7-2	TRBJ2-7	.	TGTGTACACTGGCGGTCTATCTCCTACGAGCAGTACTTC	CVHWRSISYEQYF
.	TRBV6-6	TRBJ1-1	.	TGTGCCTGCGGGGCGGGTCCTGAAGCTTTCTTT	CACGAGPEAFF
many	TRBV19	TRBJ1-3	.	TGTGCCAGTAGTATTAGTGCCTCTGGAAACACCATATATTTT	CASSISASGNTIYF
.	TRBV4-3	TRBJ2-1	TRBD2	TGCGCCAGCAGCCAAGAAGAGGCTAGCGGGGGAGGGGGGCATGAGCAGTTCTTC	CASSQEEASGGGGHEQFF
many	TRBV24-1	TRBJ2-1	TRBD2	TGTGCCACCAGTGTGGGACTAGCTAAGTACAATGAGCAGTTCTTC	CATSVGLAKYNEQFF
many	TRBV11-2	TRBJ2-5	TRBD1	TGTGCCAGCAGCTCGCTTTCATGGACAGGGCCGGGGGAGACCCAGTACTTC	CASSSLSWTGPGETQYF
.	TRBV19	TRBJ2-7	.	TGTGCCAGTAAAACAAGGGGCTCCTACGAGCAGTACTTC	CASKTRGSYEQYF
many	TRBV27	TRBJ2-3	.	TGTGCCAGCAGGCCCTCGGGCTTAGATACGCAGTATTTT	CASRPSGLDTQYF
.	TRBV7-9	TRBJ1-2	.	TGTGCCAGCCAGGGAATAGACTATGGCTACACCTTC	CASQGIDYGYTF
.	TRBV6-4	TRBJ1-1	.	TGTGCCAGCAGCGAGAACCCAGGGTCTGGCACTGAAGCTTTCTTT	CASSENPGSGTEAFF
.	TRBV4-3	TRBJ2-7	TRBD2	TGCGCCAGCAGCCAAGATCGGGGACTAGCGGGAGGGCGAGAGCAGTACTTC	CASSQDRGLAGGREQYF
many	TRBV7-2	TRBJ2-1	.	TGTGCCAGCAGCTTAGGTAGGACTGAGCAGTTCTTC	CASSLGRTEQFF
few	TRBV7-2	TRBJ2-7	TRBD2	TGTGCCAGCAGGCTTAGGGCTAGCGGGTCCTCCTACGAGCAGTACTTC	CASRLRASGSSYEQYF
.	TRBV6-1	TRBJ1-5	.	TGTGCCGATCGAAAGAGGGCTCAGCCCCAGCATTTT	CADRKRAQPQHF
.	TRBV19	TRBJ1-2	.	TGTGCCAGTAGTATAGATTTCAGCGACTATGGCTACACCTTC	CASSIDFSDYGYTF
many	TRBV6-8	TRBJ1-2	.	TGTGCCAGCAGTTCGGATGACAGGTTCAACTATGGCTACACCTTC	CASSSDDRFNYGYTF
many	TRBV7-2	TRBJ1-2	.	TGTGCCAGCAGCCCTGAAGGGGGTATTTGGTATGGCTACACCTTC	CASSPEGGIWYGYTF
many	TRBV7-2	TRBJ2-2	.	TGTGCCAGCAGTTCCACAGGGGCGGGGGGCATCACCGGGGAGCTGTTTTTT	CASSSTGAGGITGELFF
many	TRBV7-8	TRBJ2-3	TRBD2	TGTGCCAGCAGCAACCGACCGGGACTAGATACAGATACGCAGTATTTT	CASSNRPGLDTDTQYF
.	TRBV5-1	TRBJ1-2	.	TGCGCCAGCAGCTTTAACCAGGAAGGCTACACCTTC	CASSFNQEGYTF
many	TRBV6-1	TRBJ1-3	.	TGTGCCAGCAGTCATTCCGGGAGGGAAAGAGGAAACACCATATATTTT	CASSHSGRERGNTIYF
.	TRBV14	TRBJ2-5	.	TGTGCCAGCAGCCAAGAGCTGGGAGGCCTCGGGGAGACCCAGTACTTC	CASSQELGGLGETQYF
few	TRBV3-1	TRBJ2-5	.	TGTGCCAGCAGCCACATCAACCCCCAAGAGACCCAGTACTTC	CASSHINPQETQYF
many	TRBV6-5	TRBJ2-7	TRBD2	TGTGCCAGCAGTTTACCTCCGGGGGGGGCAACCTACGAGCAGTACTTC	CASSLPPGGATYEQYF
.	TRBV29-1	TRBJ1-4	.	TGCAGCGCACATAGCGGCGGCTCCTATGAAAAACTGTTTTTT	CSAHSGGSYEKLFF
many	TRBV27	TRBJ2-5	.	TGTGCCAGCAGTCCCGGGACTGACGACTGGGAGACCCAGTACTTC	CASSPGTDDWETQYF
many	TRBV20-1	TRBJ2-3	TRBD2	TGCAGTGCTGAAGAGGGACTAGCCGCAGATACGCAGTATTTT	CSAEEGLAADTQYF
few	TRBV15	TRBJ2-7	.	TGTGCCACCAGCAGAGGGGGGAGACCGGAGCAGTACTTC	CATSRGGRPEQYF
many	TRBV19	TRBJ1-6	TRBD1	TGTGCCAGTAGTTCAGGACAGGGCGAGAATTCACCCCTCCACTTT	CASSSGQGENSPLHF